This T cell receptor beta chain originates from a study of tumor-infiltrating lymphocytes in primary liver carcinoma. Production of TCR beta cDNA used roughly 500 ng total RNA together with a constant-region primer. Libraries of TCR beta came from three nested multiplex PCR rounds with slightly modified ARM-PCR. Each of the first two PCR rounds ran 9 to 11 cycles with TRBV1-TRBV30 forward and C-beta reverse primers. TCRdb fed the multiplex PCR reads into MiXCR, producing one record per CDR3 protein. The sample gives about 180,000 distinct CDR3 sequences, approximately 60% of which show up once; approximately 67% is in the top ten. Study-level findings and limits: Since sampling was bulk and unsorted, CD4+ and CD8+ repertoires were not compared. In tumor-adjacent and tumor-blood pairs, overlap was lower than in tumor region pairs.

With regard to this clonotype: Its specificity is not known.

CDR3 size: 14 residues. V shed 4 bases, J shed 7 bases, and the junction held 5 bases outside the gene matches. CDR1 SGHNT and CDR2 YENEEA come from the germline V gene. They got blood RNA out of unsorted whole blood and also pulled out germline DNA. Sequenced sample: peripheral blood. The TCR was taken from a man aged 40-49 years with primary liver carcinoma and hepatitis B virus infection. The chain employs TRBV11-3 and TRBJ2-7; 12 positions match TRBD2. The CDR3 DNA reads TGTGCCAGCAGCTCCCTAGCGGGAGGGGGTGAGCAGTACTTC. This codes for CASSSLAGGGEQYF. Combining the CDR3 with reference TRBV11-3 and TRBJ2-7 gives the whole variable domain EAGVVQSPRYKIIEKKQPVAFWCNPISGHNTLYWYLQNLGQGPELLIRYENEEAVDDSQLPKDRFSAERLKGVDSTLKIQPAELGDSAVYLCASSSLAGGGEQYFGPGTRLTVT.